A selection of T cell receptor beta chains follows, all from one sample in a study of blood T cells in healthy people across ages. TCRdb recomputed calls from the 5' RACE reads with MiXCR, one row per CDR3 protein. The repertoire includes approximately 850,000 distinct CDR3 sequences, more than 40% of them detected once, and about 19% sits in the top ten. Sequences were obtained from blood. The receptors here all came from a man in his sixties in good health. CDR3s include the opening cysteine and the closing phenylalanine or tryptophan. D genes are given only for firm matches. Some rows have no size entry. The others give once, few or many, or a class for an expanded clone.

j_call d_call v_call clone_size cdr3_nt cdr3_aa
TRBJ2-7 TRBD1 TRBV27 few TGTGCCAGCAGTCCCGGGACAGAAACCTACGAGCAGTACTTC CASSPGTETYEQYF
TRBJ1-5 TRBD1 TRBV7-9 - TGTGCCAGCAGCTCCGGGACAGGGGGCCGGCATTTT CASSSGTGGRHF
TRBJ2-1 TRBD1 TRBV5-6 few TGTGCCAGCAGCTTAGGGGACAGGGGAAGGACTGAGCAGTTCTTC CASSLGDRGRTEQFF
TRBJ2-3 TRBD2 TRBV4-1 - TGCGCCAGCAGCCAAGTCCAAGCTAGCGGAAGCACAGATACGCAGTATTTT CASSQVQASGSTDTQYF
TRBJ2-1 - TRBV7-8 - TGTGCCAGCAGCCAGGGGACCTACTACAATGAGCAGTTCTTC CASSQGTYYNEQFF
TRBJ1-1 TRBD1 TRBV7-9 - TGTGCCAGCACCCCGTTCGGGACAGGCGTCAACACTGAAGCTTTCTTT CASTPFGTGVNTEAFF
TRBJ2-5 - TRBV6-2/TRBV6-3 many TGTGCCAGCAGTTCTACAGGGTTGGAGACCCAGTACTTC CASSSTGLETQYF
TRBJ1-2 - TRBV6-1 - TGTTCCAGCAGTGAAACGGGGCTCGGCTACACCTTC CSSSETGLGYTF
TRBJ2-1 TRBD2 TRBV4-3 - TGCGCCAGCAGCCCAAGAGCGGGGGTGTCCTACAATGAGCAGTTCTTC CASSPRAGVSYNEQFF
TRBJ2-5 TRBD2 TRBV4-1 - TGCGCCAGCAGCCCGACGGGACTAGCGGGGCCAGAGACCCAGTACTTC CASSPTGLAGPETQYF
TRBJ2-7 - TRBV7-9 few TGTGCCAGCAGCTTAATAGGGGATTCCTACGAGCAGTACTTC CASSLIGDSYEQYF
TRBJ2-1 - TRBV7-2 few TGTGCCAGCAGCCTCCCTCCGGGTAACGAGCAGTTCTTC CASSLPPGNEQFF
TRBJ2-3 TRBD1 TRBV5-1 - TGCGCCACCAGACCTCCGGGACAGGGGCCAGATACGCAGTATTTT CATRPPGQGPDTQYF
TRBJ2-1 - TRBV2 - TGTGCCAGTAGGCGGGGAATCTACAATGAGCAGTTCTTC CASRRGIYNEQFF
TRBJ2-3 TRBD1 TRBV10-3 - TGTGCCATCAGTGGACAGGGGGATCCAGATACGCAGTATTTT CAISGQGDPDTQYF
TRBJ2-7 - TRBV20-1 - TGCAGTGCTAGACCGGTGGGTAGAGACTACGAGCAGTACTTC CSARPVGRDYEQYF
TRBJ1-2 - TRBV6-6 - TGTGCCAGCAGTCAATTCGACACCGGAGCCAACTATGGCTACACCTTC CASSQFDTGANYGYTF
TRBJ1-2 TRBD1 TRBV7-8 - TGTGCCAGCAAGGGGGCGGGGAAAGCTAACTATGGCTACACCTTC CASKGAGKANYGYTF
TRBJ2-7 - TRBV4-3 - TGCGCCAGCAGCCCCGGACAGACCTCCTACAATGAGCAGTACTTC CASSPGQTSYNEQYF
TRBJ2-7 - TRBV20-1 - TGCAGTGCTCGGACAGTTAATGAGCAGTACTTC CSARTVNEQYF
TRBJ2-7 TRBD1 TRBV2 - TGTGCCAGCACTCGAGACAGGGCGGCCTCCTACGAGCAGTACTTC CASTRDRAASYEQYF
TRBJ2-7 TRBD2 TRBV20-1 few TGCAGTGCCCTTTCAGCGGGGGGATACGAGCAGTACTTC CSALSAGGYEQYF